This T cell receptor (beta chain) appears in the sequencing data of a study of T cell changes during pregnancy in multiple sclerosis. This table comes from immunoSEQ multiplex PCR, and its TCRdb copy is limited to in-frame clones, with some not included. The table has approximately 30,000 clones, 75% to 90% seen once. CDR1 SNHLY and CDR2 FYNNEI come from the germline V gene. This CDR3 has 14 amino acids. V was pared by 3 bases and J by 12 bases, with 7 bases of the junction left unmatched. V usage is TRBV2 and J usage is TRBJ2-1, with 11 bases that match TRBD2. The sequence was obtained from a female donor in good health, enrolled as a control in a pregnancy study. The material sequenced was CD4+ T cells from peripheral blood mononuclear cells, taken in the first trimester of pregnancy. The CDR3 region has the DNA TGTGCCAGCAGTGATTGGACTCTAGCGGGAGGGCAGTTCTTC. It codes for CASSDWTLAGGQFF.